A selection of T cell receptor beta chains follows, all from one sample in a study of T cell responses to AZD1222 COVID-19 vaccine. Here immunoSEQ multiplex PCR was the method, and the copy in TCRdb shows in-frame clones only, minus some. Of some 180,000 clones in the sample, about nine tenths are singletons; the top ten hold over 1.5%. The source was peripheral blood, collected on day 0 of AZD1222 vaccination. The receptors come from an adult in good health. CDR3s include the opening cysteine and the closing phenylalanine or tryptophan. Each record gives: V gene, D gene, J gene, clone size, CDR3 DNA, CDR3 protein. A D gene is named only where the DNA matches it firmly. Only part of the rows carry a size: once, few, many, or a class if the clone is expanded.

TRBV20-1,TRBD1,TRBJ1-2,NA,TGCAGTGCTAGTACCAGGGGGCAAAAGGACTATGGCTACACCTTC,CSASTRGQKDYGYTF
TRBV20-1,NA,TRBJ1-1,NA,TGCAGTGCCCGGCGGTCCACTGAAGCTTTCTTT,CSARRSTEAFF
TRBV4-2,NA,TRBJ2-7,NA,TGTGCCAGCAGCCAAGGAGTCGCCGGGTCCTACGAGCAGTACTTC,CASSQGVAGSYEQYF
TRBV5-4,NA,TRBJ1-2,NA,TGTGCCAGCAGCTTGACCACGGATGGCTACACCTTC,CASSLTTDGYTF
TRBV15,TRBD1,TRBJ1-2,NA,TGTGCCACCAGCAGAGTAGGGGGCTTGAGCTACACCTTC,CATSRVGGLSYTF
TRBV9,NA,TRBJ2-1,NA,TGTGCCAGCAGCGTCGAAATAACAGGGTCCGGTGAGCAGTTCTTC,CASSVEITGSGEQFF
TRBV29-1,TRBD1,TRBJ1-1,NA,TGCAGCGCTGAGGGGACAGTGACGAACACTGAAGCTTTCTTT,CSAEGTVTNTEAFF
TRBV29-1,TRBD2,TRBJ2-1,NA,TGCAGCGTTGAAGTGTCGCGCGGGAGGAATGAGCAGTTCTTC,CSVEVSRGRNEQFF
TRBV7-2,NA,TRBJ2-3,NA,TGTGCCAGCAGCTCGGACGGAACTAGCACAGATACGCAGTATTTT,CASSSDGTSTDTQYF
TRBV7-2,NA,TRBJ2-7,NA,TGTGCCAGCAGCCCCCCCGGGACACCCTCCTACGAGCAGTACTTC,CASSPPGTPSYEQYF
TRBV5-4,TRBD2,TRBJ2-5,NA,TGTGCCAGCAGCCCTAGCGGGAGGGCCGGGGGTGAGACCCAGTACTTC,CASSPSGRAGGETQYF
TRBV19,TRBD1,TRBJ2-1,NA,TGTGCCAGTAGGAGGGGGACAGGGAGTTACAATGAGCAGTTCTTC,CASRRGTGSYNEQFF
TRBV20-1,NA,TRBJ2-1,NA,TGCAGTGCTAGAGAATGGGGGGAGCAGTTCTTC,CSAREWGEQFF
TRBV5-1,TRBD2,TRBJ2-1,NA,TGCGCCAGCAGCTTGGAGGTAGCGGGAGTCCCCTACAATGAGCAGTTCTTC,CASSLEVAGVPYNEQFF
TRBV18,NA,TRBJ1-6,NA,TGTGCCAGCTCACCACTTGACAGCTATAATTCACCCCTCCACTTT,CASSPLDSYNSPLHF
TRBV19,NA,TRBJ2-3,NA,TGTGCCAGTAGTACGCGGGCCTCAGATACGCAGTATTTT,CASSTRASDTQYF
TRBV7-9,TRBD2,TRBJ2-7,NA,TGTGCCAGCAGCCATTCTTTGACTAGCGGGAGCGAAGAGCAGTACTTC,CASSHSLTSGSEEQYF
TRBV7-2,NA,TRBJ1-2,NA,TGTGCCAGCGGAACTACAGGGTCAGACTATGGCTACACCTTC,CASGTTGSDYGYTF
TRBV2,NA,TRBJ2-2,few,TGTGCCAGCAGGAAGTCAGGGGGGGACACCGGGGAGCTGTTTTTT,CASRKSGGDTGELFF
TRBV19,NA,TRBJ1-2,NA,TGTGCCAGTACTATTGGGGGGGCTGATGGCTACACCTTC,CASTIGGADGYTF
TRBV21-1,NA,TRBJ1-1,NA,TGTGCCAGCAGCAAAAAGGTAGAGGGGTGGACTGAAGCTTTCTTT,CASSKKVEGWTEAFF
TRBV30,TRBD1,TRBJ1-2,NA,TGTGCCTGGAGTCCGACAGGGGTGTCTGGCTACACCTTC,CAWSPTGVSGYTF
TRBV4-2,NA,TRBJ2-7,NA,TGTGCCAGCAGCCAAGTTGGGACCGGGTACGAGCAGTACTTC,CASSQVGTGYEQYF
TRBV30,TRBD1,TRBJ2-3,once,TGTGCCTGGAGCAGGGGACAGGGCACAGATACGCAGTATTTT,CAWSRGQGTDTQYF
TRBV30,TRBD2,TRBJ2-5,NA,TGTGCCTGGAGTGTACTAGCGGGGGATATAGAGACCCAGTACTTC,CAWSVLAGDIETQYF